This record looks at one TCR beta chain sequence and its context. Its matching antigen is unknown. This entry comes from a study of T cells after yellow fever vaccination. Overall study context: For low cell numbers, libraries were made with SMART-Seq v4 Ultra Low Input.

Whole-study findings and limits: It was a weaker secondary response, yet one that peaked faster, at day 5 versus 15. Detected again after the booster were most primary-vaccination clones, at almost 97% CD4 and nearly 90% CD8.

5'RACE template switching generated TCR cDNA, adding a universal primer site and UMIs. TCRdb reprocessed the 5' RACE reads via MiXCR and lists one record per CDR3 protein. The sample has some 390,000 distinct CDR3 sequences, over 15% seen once. Germline loops: CDR1 SGHTA, CDR2 FQGNSA. Trimming stripped 1 base from V and 9 bases from J, with 21 bases between. The CDR3 covers 16 residues. This rearrangement joins TRBV7-2 to TRBJ2-5; maybe TRBD2 (6 bases). The receptor's source is a man between 18 and 29 years old who received the YFV17D yellow fever vaccine. Sequencing used PBMCs, obtained before the yellow fever booster vaccination. Here the CDR3 reads CASSLVGGQTIAAQYF. CDR3 coding DNA: TGTGCCAGCAGCTTAGTTGGAGGGCAAACGATAGCAGCCCAGTACTTC.